This entry lists 9 T cell receptor beta chains sequenced from one sample in a study of identical twins. TCRdb re-called the 5' RACE reads through MiXCR, storing one row per CDR3 protein. This table has 300,000 to 400,000 distinct CDR3 sequences, approximately 10% appearing once. The sample comprised naive T cells sorted from blood. Receptor source: a woman aged 45-60 years in good health.

This clonotype was counted only a few times. The rearrangement uses TRBV10-3 and TRBJ2-1, with D possibly being TRBD1 (6 bases). Germline V gene sequence: CDR1 ENHRY, CDR2 SYGVKD. V was clipped by 4 bases and J by 4 bases, with 11 bases between them. CDR3 size: 14 residues. The DNA for the CDR3 is TGTGCCATCAGTGCAGGGGTCGTGTACAATGAGCAGTTCTTC. The encoded protein is CAISAGVVYNEQFF.

A remark on this clonotype: A much larger clone differs by one base, so this may be a read error. The rearrangement uses TRBV11-2 and TRBJ2-1, with 13 bases fitting TRBD2. The V gene's germline CDR1 is SGHAT and CDR2 FQNNGV. Trimming took 4 bases from V and 16 from J; bases not matched to a gene: 16. The CDR3 has 16 amino acids. The CDR3 DNA is TGTGCCAGCAGCTCATCAAGGACTAGCGGGAGAGGGTTGGAATTCTTC. Translating it yields CASSSSRTSGRGLEFF.

This clonotype turned up a few times. The V call is TRBV29-1, the J call TRBJ2-2, with D maybe TRBD2 (5 bases). Germline values: CDR1 SQVTM, CDR2 ANQGSEA. The CDR3 is 13 residues long. V shed 7 bases and J shed 4 bases, with 13 bases lying between them. CDR3 sequence: CSAGYRGTGELFF. CDR3 sequence (DNA): TGCAGCGCCGGATACCGGGGCACCGGGGAGCTGTTTTTT.

This chain links TRBV3-1 with TRBJ2-6; unclear D gene. The germline V and J ends were trimmed by 1 base and 2 bases, with 3 bases remaining between them. In germline, CDR1 is LGHDT, CDR2 YNNKEL (reference sequence). The CDR3 runs 14 residues. DNA of the CDR3: TGTGCCAGCAGCCAAGGGCCTGGGGCCAACGTCCTGACTTTC. Amino acid sequence: CASSQGPGANVLTF.

This clonotype has only a few counts. The chain employs TRBV20-1 and TRBJ2-4; no firm D call. Germline V gene data show CDR1 as DFQATT and CDR2 as SNEGSKA (reference sequence). The CDR3 has 13 residues. V was cut by 2 bases and J by 4 bases, with 9 bases left in between. The CDR3 nucleotides are TGCAGTGCTAGACTAGACGGTAAAAACATTCAGTACTTC. Its protein product is CSARLDGKNIQYF.

This clonotype appeared a few times. The rearrangement links TRBV29-1 to TRBJ2-5; 7 positions match TRBD2. Germline assignment: CDR1 SQVTM and CDR2 ANQGSEA. The trim removed 7 bases at V and 5 bases at J, leaving 16 bases unmatched. The CDR3 is made up of 15 amino acids. In nucleotides, the CDR3 is TGCAGCGCCGTGAGCAGCGGGACTCGACTGGAGACCCAGTACTTC. Amino acid sequence: CSAVSSGTRLETQYF.

This clonotype has ten or more counts. The chain uses TRBV29-1 and TRBJ2-3; possibly TRBD1 for D (8 bases). The V and J ends lost 5 bases and 5 bases respectively, with 11 bases between them. This CDR3 is 12 amino acids long. Per the germline V gene, CDR1 is SQVTM and CDR2 is ANQGSEA. For the CDR3, the DNA is TGCAGCGTTTACAGGGGGGGAGATACGCAGTATTTT. Its protein product is CSVYRGGDTQYF.

In its sample, this clonotype was seen a few times. The chain has TRBV5-1 and TRBJ2-1; D ambiguous. CDR1 is SGHRS, CDR2 YFSETQ, per germline. This CDR3 region has 17 residues. The V end lost 0 bases, the J end lost 5 bases, and 18 bases lay between the germline ends. CDR3 protein: CASSLAIFPARNNEQFF. The DNA for the CDR3 is TGCGCCAGCAGCTTGGCGATTTTCCCAGCCAGGAACAATGAGCAGTTCTTC.

This clonotype came up many times. The rearrangement joins TRBV7-8 to TRBJ2-5; 7 bases are shared with TRBD1. The CDR3 is made up of 16 amino acids. J gave up 0 bases and V 6 bases, and 10 bases lay outside the gene matches. Germline CDR1 is SGHVS and CDR2 is FQNEAQ. CDR3 bases: TGTGCCAGCAGAGGAAACCGGGACAGCGACCAAGAGACCCAGTACTTC. This translates into CASRGNRDSDQETQYF. The variable domain in full, completed from reference TRBV7-8 and TRBJ2-5, reads GAGVSQSPRYKVAKRGQDVALRCDPISGHVSLFWYQQALGQGPEFLTYFQNEAQLDKSGLPSDRFFAERPEGSVSTLKIQRTQQEDSAVYLCASRGNRDSDQETQYFGPGTRLLVL.